This TCR beta chain comes out of a study of blood T cell repertoires in COVID-19. Germline trimming cut 0 bases from V and 5 bases from J; bases unmatched to any gene: 1. The length of the CDR3 is 14 residues. Germline V CDR1 and CDR2: SGHRS, YFSETQ. TCRdb's copy holds only in-frame clones and misses some; the assay was immunoSEQ multiplex PCR. The top ten hold 6.7% of the sample, which has tens of thousands of clones, about nine tenths seen once. The sequence was collected from a woman older than 75 with active COVID-19. The sample comprised peripheral blood. The V and J genes are TRBV5-1 and TRBJ2-2; TRBD2 aligns across 7 bases. In nucleotides, the CDR3 is TGCGCCAGCAGCTTGGACGGGGGGACCGGGGAGCTGTTTTTT. Translated, it gives CASSLDGGTGELFF.